The clone carrying this T cell receptor beta chain was recorded once. Cells designated naive CD8 were CD45RO-negative and were positively selected for CCR7, with terminally differentiated effector memory CD45RA+ cells excluded. This sample is part of a study of shared clonotypes between healthy human individuals. Data came from immunoSEQ multiplex PCR; TCRdb stores just in-frame clones and leaves some out. The sample has millions of clones; roughly 95% are singletons. V gave up 2 bases and J gave up 4 bases; unmatched junction bases: 11. Germline V lookup: CDR1 MGHRA, CDR2 YSYEKL. The CDR3 extends over 17 amino acids.

V and J are TRBV4-1 and TRBJ2-7; 10 bases align to TRBD2. This TCR was recovered from a man between 18 and 29 years old in good health. Sequencing was carried out using naive CD8+ T cells sorted from blood. CDR3 DNA sequence: TGCGCCAGCAGCCAACTAGCGGGAGTTGGGGAGACATACGAGCAGTACTTC. It encodes CASSQLAGVGETYEQYF.